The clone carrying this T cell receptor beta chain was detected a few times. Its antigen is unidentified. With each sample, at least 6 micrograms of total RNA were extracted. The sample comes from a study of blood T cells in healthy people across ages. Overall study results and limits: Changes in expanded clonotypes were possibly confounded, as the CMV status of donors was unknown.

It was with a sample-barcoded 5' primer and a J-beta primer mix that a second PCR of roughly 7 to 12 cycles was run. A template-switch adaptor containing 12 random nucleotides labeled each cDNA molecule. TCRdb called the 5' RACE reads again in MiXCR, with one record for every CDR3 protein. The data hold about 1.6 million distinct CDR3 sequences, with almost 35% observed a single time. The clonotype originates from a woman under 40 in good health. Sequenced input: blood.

CDR3 coding DNA: TGTGCCAGCAGCCTCCAAGGACAGGGGCTGGGTTCACCCCTCCACTTT. Protein product: CASSLQGQGLGSPLHF. The rearrangement joins TRBV7-3 to TRBJ1-6, with 9 bases matching TRBD1. CDR1 is SGHTA and CDR2 is FQGTGA in the germline V gene. Trimming at V came to 5 bases and at J to 9 bases, leaving 11 bases not matched to a gene. The CDR3 extends over 16 amino acids.